Shown below are 21 T cell receptor beta chains from a single sample sequenced in a study of blood T cell repertoires in COVID-19. Produced via immunoSEQ multiplex PCR; TCRdb's table is partial and in-frame only. The sample includes roughly 700,000 clones, 70% to 90% of them seen just once. Source material: peripheral blood. These receptors were collected from a young woman with acute or convalescent COVID-19.

CDR3 DNA sequence: TGTGCCAGCAGCCTGTTGGCGGGGACGGGAGGCTACACCTTC. Amino acid sequence: CASSLLAGTGGYTF. The chain employs TRBV7-2 and TRBJ1-2; TRBD1 is a possible D gene (5 bases). Per germline, CDR1 SGHTA and CDR2 FQGNSA. There are 14 residues in the CDR3. Trimming removed 5 bases at V and 8 bases at J, with 18 bases between.

The V gene is TRBV7-3, the J gene TRBJ2-7, with D possibly matching TRBD2 (6 bases). Germline values: CDR1 SGHTA, CDR2 FQGTGA. This CDR3 has 12 amino acids. V gave up 1 base and J gave up 5 bases, with 6 bases separating them. CDR3 in DNA: TGTGCCAGCAGCTTAAGCGGGGACGAGCAGTACTTC. Residues: CASSLSGDEQYF.

The V call is TRBV18, the J call TRBJ1-2; 7 bases are a match to TRBD1. There are 15 residues in the CDR3. Germline CDR1 is KGHSH and CDR2 is LQKENI. The trim removed 4 bases at V and 2 bases at J, leaving 7 bases unmatched. The chain's CDR3 is CASSLEGQVNYGYTF. CDR3 sequence (DNA): TGTGCCAGCTCACTGGAAGGACAGGTGAACTATGGCTACACCTTC.

The V gene is TRBV11-2, the J gene TRBJ1-1, with D perhaps TRBD1 (5 bases). CDR1 SGHAT and CDR2 FQNNGV come from the germline V gene. V lost 5 bases to trimming and J lost 1 base, with 11 bases between them. This CDR3 has 14 residues. CDR3 sequence: CASSLRGENTEAFF. The CDR3 DNA follows: TGTGCCAGCAGCCTCCGGGGGGAGAACACTGAAGCTTTCTTT.

The gene calls are TRBV5-4 and TRBJ2-5, with 7 bases identical to TRBD1. CDR3 size: 14 residues. The J segment lost 5 bases and the V segment lost 4 bases, leaving 8 bases of the junction unmatched. CDR1 SGHNT and CDR2 YYREEE come from the germline V gene (reference sequence). CDR3 coding DNA: TGTGCCAGCAGCGCCCGACAGGGTTCGGAGACCCAGTACTTC. It specifies CASSARQGSETQYF. Filled out from reference TRBV5-4 and TRBJ2-5, the complete variable domain reads ETGVTQSPTHLIKTRGQQVTLRCSSQSGHNTVSWYQQALGQGPQFIFQYYREEENGRGNFPPRFSGLQFPNYSSELNVNALELDDSALYLCASSARQGSETQYFGPGTRLLVL.

The chain employs TRBV28 and TRBJ1-1; TRBD1 matches 7 bases. V shed 6 bases and J 1 base; nucleotides not matched to a gene: 8. Germline V CDR1 and CDR2: MDHEN, SYDVKM. The CDR3 spans 15 residues. The chain's CDR3 is CASSPGGSRNTEAFF. In nucleotides, the CDR3 is TGTGCCAGCAGCCCAGGGGGAAGCCGGAACACTGAAGCTTTCTTT.

This clone came up a few times. The chain combines TRBV20-1 with TRBJ1-2; no firm D call. The CDR3 loop spans 15 amino acids. V was pared by 3 bases and J by 2 bases, with 16 bases between. Germline-derived CDR1 and CDR2 are DFQATT and SNEGSKA (reference sequence). The CDR3 region is CSASRTPSPNYGYTF. CDR3 coding DNA: TGCAGTGCTAGTCGGACTCCTAGCCCCAACTATGGCTACACCTTC.

V is TRBV5-8 and J is TRBJ1-2; D is possibly TRBD1 (5 bases). The CDR3 extends over 17 amino acids. Trimming pared 4 bases from V and 4 bases from J, leaving 23 bases between. Germline CDR1 and CDR2: SGHTS and YDEGEE. CDR3 sequence (DNA): TGTGCCAGCAGCCAAGGACACCGCGTAGCAGGGTCCTATGGCTACACCTTC. This gives the protein CASSQGHRVAGSYGYTF.

The chain recombines TRBV6-2 or TRBV6-3 with TRBJ2-1; perhaps TRBD2 as D (5 bases). Germline assignment: CDR1 MNHEY and CDR2 SVGEGT. The CDR3 runs 13 residues. The V end lost 4 bases, the J end lost 8 bases, and 12 bases lay between the germline ends. The CDR3 nucleotides are TGTGCCAGCAGTTCTACGGAGCGGCATGAGCAGTTCTTC. It specifies CASSSTERHEQFF.

The chain couples TRBV6-6 to TRBJ1-5; D is undetermined. CDR1 and CDR2 (germline): MNHNY, SVGAGI (reference sequence). This CDR3 spans 15 amino acids. With 6 bases removed from V and 2 bases from J, the gap between germline ends came to 14 bases. CDR3 sequence: CASRADGEGNQPQHF. The CDR3 nucleotides read TGTGCCAGCAGAGCGGACGGAGAGGGCAATCAGCCCCAGCATTTT.

V gene TRBV27 combines with J gene TRBJ1-5, with D maybe TRBD1 (5 bases). Trimming took 0 bases from V and 8 from J, leaving 14 bases between them. The germline V gene encodes CDR1 MNHEY and CDR2 SMNVEV (reference sequence). This CDR3 contains 15 residues. CDR3 sequence: CASSLSDGGVEPQHF. CDR3 sequence (DNA): TGTGCCAGCAGTTTATCAGATGGGGGGGTTGAGCCCCAGCATTTT.

The sample holds one count of this clone. The rearrangement joins TRBV5-1 to TRBJ2-3; 12 nucleotides agree with TRBD2. Germline CDR1 is SGHRS and CDR2 is YFSETQ. V shed 4 bases, J shed 1 base, and the junction held 1 base outside the gene matches. This CDR3 spans 15 amino acids. This chain's CDR3 is CASSRLAGGTDTQYF. Written as DNA, the CDR3 is TGCGCCAGCAGCCGACTAGCGGGGGGCACAGATACGCAGTATTTT.

The CDR3 sequence: CATSAGMNRYEQYF. In DNA form, the CDR3 reads TGTGCCACCTCAGCGGGAATGAACCGCTACGAGCAGTACTTC. The gene calls are TRBV27 and TRBJ2-7, with 7 bases aligning to TRBD2. Losses at the gene ends were 10 bases for V and 3 bases for J; bases not matched to a gene: 12. Germline V gives CDR1 MNHEY, CDR2 SMNVEV (reference sequence). This CDR3 has 14 amino acids.

The rearrangement links TRBV4-3 to TRBJ1-4; D not resolved. V lost 0 bases, J lost 3 bases, and 8 bases lay in between. Per the germline V gene, CDR1 is LGHNA and CDR2 is YSLEER. There are 15 residues in the CDR3. CDR3 DNA: TGCGCCAGCAGCCAAGACCCTGGAGCTAATGAAAAACTGTTTTTT. Protein sequence: CASSQDPGANEKLFF.

The rearrangement joins TRBV21-1 to TRBJ2-7; the table names TRBD2, a call not compared with the DNA. TRBV21-1 is listed as a pseudogene. This CDR3 contains 13 residues. The CDR3 DNA reads TGTGCCAGCAGCAAGCGGGTCCCTCAAGAGCAGTACTTC. This translates into CASSKRVPQEQYF.

This rearrangement joins TRBV10-3 to TRBJ1-1, with 10 positions matching TRBD1. The germline gives CDR1 ENHRY, CDR2 SYGVKD. With V trimmed by 3 bases and J by 1 base, 8 bases remained unmatched. CDR3 size: 17 residues. DNA of the CDR3: TGTGCCATCAGTGACCCCGGGACAGGGGTGGAGAACACTGAAGCTTTCTTT. It translates to CAISDPGTGVENTEAFF.

The rearrangement joins TRBV9 to TRBJ2-7; tentative D call: TRBD1 (6 bases). V was clipped by 3 bases and J by 4 bases, with 14 bases between them. This CDR3 has 14 residues. Germline CDR1 reads SGDLS; CDR2 reads YYNGEE. The CDR3 spells CASSDRDIGYEQYF. CDR3 sequence (DNA): TGTGCCAGCAGCGACCGGGACATAGGATACGAGCAGTACTTC.

The chain uses TRBV5-1 and TRBJ1-1; 7 nucleotides line up with TRBD1. The ends lost 0 bases at V and 2 bases at J; junction bases unmatched: 4. Germline V gives CDR1 SGHRS, CDR2 YFSETQ. This CDR3 is built from 15 residues. The CDR3 sequence: CASSLGGTANTEAFF. CDR3 coding DNA: TGCGCCAGCAGCTTGGGCGGGACAGCAAACACTGAAGCTTTCTTT.

The rearrangement joins TRBV19 to TRBJ2-3; 10 bases are a match to TRBD2. V lost 2 bases and J lost 2; bases outside the gene matches: 10. Germline CDR1 reads LNHDA; CDR2 reads SQIVND (reference sequence). The CDR3 length is 18 residues. CDR3 sequence: CASSIRRSSGGFTDTQYF. The DNA of the CDR3 is TGTGCCAGTAGTATACGGAGGTCTAGCGGGGGATTCACAGATACGCAGTATTTT.

With respect to this clone: Additional DNA sequences in this sample encode the identical CDR3. The chain recombines TRBV5-1 with TRBJ1-1; 8 bases match TRBD1. CDR1 is SGHRS and CDR2 is YFSETQ in the germline V gene. Losses at the gene ends were 0 bases for V and 1 base for J; bases not matched to a gene: 2. This CDR3 has 15 residues. CDR3 nucleotides: TGCGCCAGCAGCTTGGTGGGGACAGGGAACACTGAAGCTTTCTTT. Translation gives CASSLVGTGNTEAFF. Filled out from reference TRBV5-1 and TRBJ1-1, the complete variable domain reads KAGVTQTPRYLIKTRGQQVTLSCSPISGHRSVSWYQQTPGQGLQFLFEYFSETQRNKGNFPGRFSGRQFSNSRSEMNVSTLELGDSALYLCASSLVGTGNTEAFFGQGTRLTVV.

V usage is TRBV6-4 and J usage is TRBJ2-2; D perhaps matches TRBD1 (5 bases). The CDR3 has 14 amino acids. The germline CDR1 and CDR2 sequences are MRHNA and SNTAGT. Between the trimmed V and J ends, which lost 8 bases and 4 bases, there was a span of 14 bases. The CDR3 nucleotides are TGTGCCAGCTCTGAAGGGGTCCTCACCGGGGAGCTGTTTTTT. Its translation is CASSEGVLTGELFF.